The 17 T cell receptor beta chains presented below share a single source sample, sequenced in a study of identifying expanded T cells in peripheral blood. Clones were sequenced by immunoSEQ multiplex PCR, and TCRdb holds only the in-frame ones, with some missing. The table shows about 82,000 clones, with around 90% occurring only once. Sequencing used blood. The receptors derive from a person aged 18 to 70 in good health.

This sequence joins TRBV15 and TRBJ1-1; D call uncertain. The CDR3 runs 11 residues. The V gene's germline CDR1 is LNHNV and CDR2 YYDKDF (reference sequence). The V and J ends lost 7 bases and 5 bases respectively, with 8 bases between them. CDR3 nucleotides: TGTGCCACCATGGGCCAGACTGAAGCTTTCTTT. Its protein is CATMGQTEAFF.

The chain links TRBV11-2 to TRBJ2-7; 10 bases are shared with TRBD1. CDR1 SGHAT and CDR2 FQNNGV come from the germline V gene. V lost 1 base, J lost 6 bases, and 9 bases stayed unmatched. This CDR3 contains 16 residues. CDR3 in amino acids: CASSLGYGTGVSEQYF. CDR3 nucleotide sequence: TGTGCCAGCAGCTTAGGCTACGGGACAGGGGTGTCCGAGCAGTACTTC.

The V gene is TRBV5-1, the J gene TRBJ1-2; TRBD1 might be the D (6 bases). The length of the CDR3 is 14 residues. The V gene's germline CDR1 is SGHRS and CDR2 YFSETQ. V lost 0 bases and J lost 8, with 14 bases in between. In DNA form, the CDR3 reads TGCGCCAGCAGCTTGGCGGGGGGCGCGGAGGGCTACACCTTC. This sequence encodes CASSLAGGAEGYTF. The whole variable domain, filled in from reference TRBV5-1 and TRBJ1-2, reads KAGVTQTPRYLIKTRGQQVTLSCSPISGHRSVSWYQQTPGQGLQFLFEYFSETQRNKGNFPGRFSGRQFSNSRSEMNVSTLELGDSALYLCASSLAGGAEGYTFGSGTRLTVV.

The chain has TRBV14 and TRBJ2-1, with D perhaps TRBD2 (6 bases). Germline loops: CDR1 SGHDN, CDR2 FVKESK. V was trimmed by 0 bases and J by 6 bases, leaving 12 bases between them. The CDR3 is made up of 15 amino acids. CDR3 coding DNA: TGTGCCAGCAGCCAAGATTGGGGGGTAAGCAATGAGCAGTTCTTC. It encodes CASSQDWGVSNEQFF.

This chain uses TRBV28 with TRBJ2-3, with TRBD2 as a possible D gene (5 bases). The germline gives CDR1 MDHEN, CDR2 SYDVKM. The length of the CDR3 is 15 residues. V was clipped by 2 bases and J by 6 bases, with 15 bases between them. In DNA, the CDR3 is TGTGCCAGCAGTTTACCGGGTGCACGGAGGGATACGCAGTATTTT. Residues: CASSLPGARRDTQYF.

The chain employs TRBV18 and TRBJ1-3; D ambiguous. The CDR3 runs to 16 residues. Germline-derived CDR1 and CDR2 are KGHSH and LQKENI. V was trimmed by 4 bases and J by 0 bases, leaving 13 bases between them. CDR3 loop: CASSRLTAASGNTIYF. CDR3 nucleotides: TGTGCCAGCTCACGCCTCACGGCAGCCTCTGGAAACACCATATATTTT. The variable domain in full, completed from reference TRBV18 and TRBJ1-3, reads NAGVMQNPRHLVRRRGQEARLRCSPMKGHSHVYWYRQLPEEGLKFMVYLQKENIIDESGMPKERFSAEFPKEGPSILRIQQVVRGDSAAYFCASSRLTAASGNTIYFGEGSWLTVV.

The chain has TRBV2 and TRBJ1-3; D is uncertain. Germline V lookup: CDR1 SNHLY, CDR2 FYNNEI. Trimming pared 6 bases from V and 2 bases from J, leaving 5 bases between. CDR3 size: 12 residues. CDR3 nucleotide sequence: TGTGCCAGCAGGGGGACTGGAAACACCATATATTTT. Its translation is CASRGTGNTIYF.

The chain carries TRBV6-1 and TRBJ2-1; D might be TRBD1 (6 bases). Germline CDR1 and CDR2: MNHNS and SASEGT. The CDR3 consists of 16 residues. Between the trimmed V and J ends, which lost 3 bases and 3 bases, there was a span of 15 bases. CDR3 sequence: CASSDQDRTRYNEQFF. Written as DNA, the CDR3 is TGTGCCAGCAGTGACCAGGACAGAACCCGCTACAATGAGCAGTTCTTC.

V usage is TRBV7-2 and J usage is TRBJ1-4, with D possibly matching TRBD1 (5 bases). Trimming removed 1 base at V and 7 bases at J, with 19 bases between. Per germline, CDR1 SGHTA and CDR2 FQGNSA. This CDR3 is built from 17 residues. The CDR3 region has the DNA TGTGCCAGCAGCTTAGGGCGGAGACAGCAAATCGGTGAAAAACTGTTTTTT. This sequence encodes CASSLGRRQQIGEKLFF.

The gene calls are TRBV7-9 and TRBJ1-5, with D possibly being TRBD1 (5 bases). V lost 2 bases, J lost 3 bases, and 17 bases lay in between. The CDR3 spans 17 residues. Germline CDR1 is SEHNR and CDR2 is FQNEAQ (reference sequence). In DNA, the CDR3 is TGTGCCAGCAGCTTAACTCCTGACAGCCTTAACAATCAGCCCCAGCATTTT. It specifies CASSLTPDSLNNQPQHF.

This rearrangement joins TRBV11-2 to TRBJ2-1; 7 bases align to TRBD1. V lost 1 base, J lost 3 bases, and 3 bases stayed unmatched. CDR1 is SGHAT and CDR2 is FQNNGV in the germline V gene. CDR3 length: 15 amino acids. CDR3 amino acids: CASSLGRGLYNEQFF. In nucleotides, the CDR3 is TGTGCCAGCAGCTTAGGAAGGGGGCTCTACAATGAGCAGTTCTTC. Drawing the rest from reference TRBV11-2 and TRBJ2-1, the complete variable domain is EAGVAQSPRYKIIEKRQSVAFWCNPISGHATLYWYQQILGQGPKLLIQFQNNGVVDDSQLPKDRFSAERLKGVDSTLKIQPAKLEDSAVYLCASSLGRGLYNEQFFGPGTRLTVL.

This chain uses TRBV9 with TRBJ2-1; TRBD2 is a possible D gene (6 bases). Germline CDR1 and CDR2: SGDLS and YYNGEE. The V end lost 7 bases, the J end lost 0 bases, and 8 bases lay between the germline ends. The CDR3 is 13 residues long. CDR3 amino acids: CASGGSSYNEQFF. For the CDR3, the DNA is TGTGCCAGCGGGGGGAGCTCCTACAATGAGCAGTTCTTC.

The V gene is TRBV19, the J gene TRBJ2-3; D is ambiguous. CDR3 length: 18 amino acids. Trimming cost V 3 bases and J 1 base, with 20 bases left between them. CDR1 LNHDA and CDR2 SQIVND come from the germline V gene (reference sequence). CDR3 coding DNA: TGTGCCAGTAGTATGAGTACTAACCGAGGTGGGGGCACAGATACGCAGTATTTT. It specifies CASSMSTNRGGGTDTQYF.

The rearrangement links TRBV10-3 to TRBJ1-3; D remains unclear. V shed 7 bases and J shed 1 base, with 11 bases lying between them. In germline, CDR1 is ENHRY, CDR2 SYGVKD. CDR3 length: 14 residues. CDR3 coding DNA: TGTGCCATCACGCAGGTCTCATCTGGAAACACCATATATTTT. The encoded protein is CAITQVSSGNTIYF.

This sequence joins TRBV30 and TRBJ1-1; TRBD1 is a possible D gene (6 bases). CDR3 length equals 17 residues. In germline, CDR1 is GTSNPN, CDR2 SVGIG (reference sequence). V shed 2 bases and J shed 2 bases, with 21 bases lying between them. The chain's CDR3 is CAWSRSRTTGLNTEAFF. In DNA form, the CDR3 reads TGTGCCTGGAGTCGCTCCCGGACGACAGGTCTAAACACTGAAGCTTTCTTT.

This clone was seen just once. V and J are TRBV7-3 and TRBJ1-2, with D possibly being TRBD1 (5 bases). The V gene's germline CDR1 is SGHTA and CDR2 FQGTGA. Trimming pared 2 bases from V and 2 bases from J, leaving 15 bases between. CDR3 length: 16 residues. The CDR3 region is CASSLGGTAANYGYTF. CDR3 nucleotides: TGTGCCAGCAGCTTAGGGGGGACGGCTGCCAACTATGGCTACACCTTC.

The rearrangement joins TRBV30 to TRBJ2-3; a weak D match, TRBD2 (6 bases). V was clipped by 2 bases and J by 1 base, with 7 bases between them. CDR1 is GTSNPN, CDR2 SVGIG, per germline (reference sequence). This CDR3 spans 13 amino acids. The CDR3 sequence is CAWSPSGTDTQYF. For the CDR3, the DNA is TGTGCCTGGAGTCCTAGCGGCACAGATACGCAGTATTTT.